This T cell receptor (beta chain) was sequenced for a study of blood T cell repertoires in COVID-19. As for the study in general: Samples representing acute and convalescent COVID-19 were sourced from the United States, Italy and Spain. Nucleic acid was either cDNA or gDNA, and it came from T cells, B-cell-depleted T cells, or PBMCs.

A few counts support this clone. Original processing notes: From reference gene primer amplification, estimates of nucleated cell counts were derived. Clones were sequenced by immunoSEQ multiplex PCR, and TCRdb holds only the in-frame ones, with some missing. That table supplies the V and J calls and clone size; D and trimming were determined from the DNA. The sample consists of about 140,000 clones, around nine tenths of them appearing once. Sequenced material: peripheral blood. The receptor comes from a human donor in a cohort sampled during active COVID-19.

The CDR3 protein is CASSNSGANVLTF. CDR3 in DNA: TGTGCCAGCAGCAATTCTGGGGCCAACGTCCTGACTTTC. This sequence joins TRBV6-5 and TRBJ2-6, with D unresolved. CDR3 length equals 13 residues. Trimming took 6 bases from V and 1 from J, leaving 4 bases between them. Germline V gene lookup returns CDR1 MNHEY and CDR2 SVGAGI.